What follows is one T cell receptor beta chain and its context. The antigen is undetermined. A multiplex PCR was run with 60 Vbeta primers and 13 Jbeta primers. The method was immunoSEQ multiplex PCR; TCRdb's version includes in-frame clones alone and lacks a portion of them. The table shows some 100,000 clones, with 80% to 90% occurring only once. The trim removed 5 bases at V and 7 bases at J, leaving 3 bases unmatched. From germline, CDR1 is LNHDA and CDR2 SQIVND (reference sequence). The CDR3 is made up of 13 amino acids. This sample was taken from a study of cytomegalovirus exposure and HLA in healthy donors. Overall study findings and caveats: In an earlier analysis, most TCR beta V segments were productive about 87% or about 30% of the time.

The V call is TRBV19, the J call TRBJ2-2, with 8 nucleotides matching TRBD2. The sequence came from a woman aged 18-29 years in good health and CMV-seronegative. Sequenced: PBMCs. Here the CDR3 reads CASSVRGGGELFF. The CDR3 DNA reads TGTGCCAGTAGTGTCCGGGGGGGCGGGGAGCTGTTTTTT. The variable domain in full, completed from reference TRBV19 and TRBJ2-2, reads DGGITQSPKYLFRKEGQNVTLSCEQNLNHDAMYWYRQDPGQGLRLIYYSQIVNDFQKGDIAEGYSVSREKKESFPLTVTSAQKNPTAFYLCASSVRGGGELFFGEGSRLTVL.